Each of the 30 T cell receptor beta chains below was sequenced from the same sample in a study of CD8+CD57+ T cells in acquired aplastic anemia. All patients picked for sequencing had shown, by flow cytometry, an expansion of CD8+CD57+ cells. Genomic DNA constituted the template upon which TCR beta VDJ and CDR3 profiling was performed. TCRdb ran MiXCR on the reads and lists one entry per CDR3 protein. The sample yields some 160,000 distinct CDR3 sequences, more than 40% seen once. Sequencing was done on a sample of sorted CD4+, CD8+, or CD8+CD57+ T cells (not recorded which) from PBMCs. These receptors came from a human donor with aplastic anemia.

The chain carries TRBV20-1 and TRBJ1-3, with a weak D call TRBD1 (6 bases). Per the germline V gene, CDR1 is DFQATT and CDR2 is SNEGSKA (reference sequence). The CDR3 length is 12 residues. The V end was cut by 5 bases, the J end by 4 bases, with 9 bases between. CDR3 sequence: CSASQGGNTIYF. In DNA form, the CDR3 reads TGCAGTGCTTCACAGGGAGGAAACACCATATATTTT.

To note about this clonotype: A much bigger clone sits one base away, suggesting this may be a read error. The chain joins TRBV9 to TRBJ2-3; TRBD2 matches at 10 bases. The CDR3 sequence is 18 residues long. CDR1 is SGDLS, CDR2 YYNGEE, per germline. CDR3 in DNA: TGTGCCGGCAGCGTAGGGGAATGGAGAGCGGGAGGGCCAGATACGCAGTATTTT. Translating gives CAGSVGEWRAGGPDTQYF.

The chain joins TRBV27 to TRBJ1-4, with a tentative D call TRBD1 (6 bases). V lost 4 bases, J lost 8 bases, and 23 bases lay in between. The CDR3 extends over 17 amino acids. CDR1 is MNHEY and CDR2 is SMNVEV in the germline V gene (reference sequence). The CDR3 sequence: CASSSRIWGARKEKLFF. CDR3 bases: TGTGCCAGCAGTTCCAGGATATGGGGGGCGAGGAAGGAAAAACTGTTTTTT.

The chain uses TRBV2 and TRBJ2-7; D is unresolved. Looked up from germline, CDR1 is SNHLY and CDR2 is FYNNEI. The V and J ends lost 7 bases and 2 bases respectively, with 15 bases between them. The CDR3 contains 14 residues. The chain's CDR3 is CASIYTGPPYEQYF. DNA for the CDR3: TGTGCCAGCATCTATACCGGGCCTCCCTACGAGCAGTACTTC.

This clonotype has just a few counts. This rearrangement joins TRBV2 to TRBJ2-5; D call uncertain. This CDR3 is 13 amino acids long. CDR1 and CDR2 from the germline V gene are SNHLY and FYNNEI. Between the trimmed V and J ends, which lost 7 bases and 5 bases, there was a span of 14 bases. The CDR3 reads CASTSVARETQYF. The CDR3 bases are TGTGCCAGCACCTCGGTCGCGCGGGAGACCCAGTACTTC.

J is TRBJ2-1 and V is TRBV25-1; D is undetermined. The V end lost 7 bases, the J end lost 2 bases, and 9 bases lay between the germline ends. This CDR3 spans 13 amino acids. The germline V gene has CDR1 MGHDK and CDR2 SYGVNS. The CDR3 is CASKRPPYNEQFF. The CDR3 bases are TGTGCCAGCAAAAGGCCGCCCTACAATGAGCAGTTCTTC.

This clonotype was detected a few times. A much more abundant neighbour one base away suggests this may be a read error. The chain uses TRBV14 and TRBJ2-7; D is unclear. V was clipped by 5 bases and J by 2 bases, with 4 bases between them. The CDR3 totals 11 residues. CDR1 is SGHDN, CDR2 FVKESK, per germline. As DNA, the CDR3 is TGTGCCAGCAGCGTAACCTACGAGCAGTACTTC. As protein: CASSVTYEQYF.

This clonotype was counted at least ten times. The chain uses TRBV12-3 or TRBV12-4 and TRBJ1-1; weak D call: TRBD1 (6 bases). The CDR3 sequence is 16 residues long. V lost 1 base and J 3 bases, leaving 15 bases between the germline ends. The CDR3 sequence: CASSLVGGTHDTEAFF. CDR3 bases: TGTGCCAGCAGTTTAGTGGGGGGGACACATGACACTGAAGCTTTCTTT.

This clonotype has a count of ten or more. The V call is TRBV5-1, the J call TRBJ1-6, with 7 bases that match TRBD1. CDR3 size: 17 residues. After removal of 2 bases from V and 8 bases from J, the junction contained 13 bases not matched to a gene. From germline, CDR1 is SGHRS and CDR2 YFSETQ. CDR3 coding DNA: TGCGCCAGCAGCTTCTACCCGGGACAGTATAACGATTCACCCCTCCACTTT. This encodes CASSFYPGQYNDSPLHF.

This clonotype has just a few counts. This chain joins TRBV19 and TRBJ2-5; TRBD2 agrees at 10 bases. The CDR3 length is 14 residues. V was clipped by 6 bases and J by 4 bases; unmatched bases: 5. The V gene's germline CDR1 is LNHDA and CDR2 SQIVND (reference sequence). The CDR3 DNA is TGTGCCAGTAGCTACCGGACTAGCGGAGAGACCCAGTACTTC. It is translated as CASSYRTSGETQYF.

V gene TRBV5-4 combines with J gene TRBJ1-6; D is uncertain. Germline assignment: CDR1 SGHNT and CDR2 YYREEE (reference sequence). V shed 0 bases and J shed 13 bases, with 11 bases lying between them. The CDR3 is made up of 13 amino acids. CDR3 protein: CASSLDRDRPLHF. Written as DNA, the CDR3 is TGTGCCAGCAGCTTGGATCGTGACCGTCCCCTCCACTTT.

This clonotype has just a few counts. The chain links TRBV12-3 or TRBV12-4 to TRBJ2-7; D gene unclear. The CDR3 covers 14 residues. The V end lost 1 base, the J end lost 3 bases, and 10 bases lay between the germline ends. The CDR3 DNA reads TGTGCCAGCAGTTTAGGTGACACCGACTACGAGCAGTACTTC. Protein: CASSLGDTDYEQYF.

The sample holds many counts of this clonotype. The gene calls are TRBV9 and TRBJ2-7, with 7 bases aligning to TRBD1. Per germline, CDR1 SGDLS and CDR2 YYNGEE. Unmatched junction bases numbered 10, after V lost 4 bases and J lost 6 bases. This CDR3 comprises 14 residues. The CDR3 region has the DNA TGTGCCAGCAGCCCACCGGGACAGCCTTCCGAGCAGTACTTC. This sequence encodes CASSPPGQPSEQYF.

In DNA, the CDR3 is TGTGCCAGCGGGGGGATCACCGGGACAGGGGGAGGCGAGCAGTACTTC. Its protein product is CASGGITGTGGGEQYF. The chain carries TRBV27 and TRBJ2-7, with 11 bases fitting TRBD1. Germline loops: CDR1 MNHEY, CDR2 SMNVEV (reference sequence). Losses at the gene ends were 8 bases for V and 6 bases for J; bases not matched to a gene: 15. CDR3 length: 16 residues.

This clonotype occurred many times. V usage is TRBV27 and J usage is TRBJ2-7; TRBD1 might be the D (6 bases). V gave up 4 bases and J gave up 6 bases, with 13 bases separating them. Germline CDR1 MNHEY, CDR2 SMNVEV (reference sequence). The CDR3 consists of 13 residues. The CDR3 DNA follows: TGTGCCAGCAGTTACAGGGTAGGTGGCGAGCAGTACTTC. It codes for CASSYRVGGEQYF.

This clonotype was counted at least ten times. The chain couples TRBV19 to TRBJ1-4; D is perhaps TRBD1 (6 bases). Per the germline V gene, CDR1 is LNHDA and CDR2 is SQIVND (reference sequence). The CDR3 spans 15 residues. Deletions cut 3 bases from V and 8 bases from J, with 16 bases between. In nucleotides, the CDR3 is TGTGCCAGTAGTATTCAGGACAGCAATGGCGAAAAACTGTTTTTT. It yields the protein CASSIQDSNGEKLFF.

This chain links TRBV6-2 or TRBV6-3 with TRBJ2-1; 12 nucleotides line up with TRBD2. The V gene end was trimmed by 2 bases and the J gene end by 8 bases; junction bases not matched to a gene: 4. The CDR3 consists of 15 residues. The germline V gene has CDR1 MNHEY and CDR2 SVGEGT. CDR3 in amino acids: CASSYEGLAGYEQFF. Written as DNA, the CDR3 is TGTGCCAGCAGTTACGAAGGACTAGCGGGATATGAGCAGTTCTTC.

CDR3 coding DNA: TGTGCCAGCAGCTTGGGGGTGCCCTATGGCTACACCTTC. Translated: CASSLGVPYGYTF. The chain uses TRBV7-9 and TRBJ1-2; a weak D match, TRBD1 (5 bases). Trimming stripped 3 bases from V and 4 bases from J, with 9 bases between. This CDR3 is 13 amino acids long. Germline loops: CDR1 SEHNR, CDR2 FQNEAQ (reference sequence).

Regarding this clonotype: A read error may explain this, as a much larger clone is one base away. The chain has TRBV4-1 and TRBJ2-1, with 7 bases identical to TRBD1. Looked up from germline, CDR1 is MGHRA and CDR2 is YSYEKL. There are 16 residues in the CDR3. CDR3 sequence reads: CASSLPSGTADNGQFF. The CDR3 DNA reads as TGCGCCAGCAGCCTCCCCTCCGGGACAGCCGACAATGGGCAGTTCTTC.

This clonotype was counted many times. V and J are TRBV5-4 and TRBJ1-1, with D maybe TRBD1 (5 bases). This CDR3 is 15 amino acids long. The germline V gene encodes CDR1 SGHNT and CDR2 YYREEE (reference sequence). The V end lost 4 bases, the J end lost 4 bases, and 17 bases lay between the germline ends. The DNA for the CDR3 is TGTGCCAGCAGCGGCCTGGGGGGTCCGGGCACTGAAGCTTTCTTT. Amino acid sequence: CASSGLGGPGTEAFF.

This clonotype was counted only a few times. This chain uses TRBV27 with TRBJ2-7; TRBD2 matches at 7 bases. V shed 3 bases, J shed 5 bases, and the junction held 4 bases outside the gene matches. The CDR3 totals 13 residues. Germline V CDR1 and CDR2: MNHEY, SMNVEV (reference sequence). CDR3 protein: CASSFSGTNEQYF. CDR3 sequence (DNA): TGTGCCAGCAGTTTCTCCGGGACTAACGAGCAGTACTTC.

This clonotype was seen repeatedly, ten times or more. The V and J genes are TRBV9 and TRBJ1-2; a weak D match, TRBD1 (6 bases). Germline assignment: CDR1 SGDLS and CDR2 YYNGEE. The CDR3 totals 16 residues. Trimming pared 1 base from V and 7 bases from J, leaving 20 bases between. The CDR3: CASSVNGGAGVSGYTF. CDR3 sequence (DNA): TGTGCCAGCAGCGTAAATGGGGGGGCCGGCGTGTCTGGCTACACCTTC.

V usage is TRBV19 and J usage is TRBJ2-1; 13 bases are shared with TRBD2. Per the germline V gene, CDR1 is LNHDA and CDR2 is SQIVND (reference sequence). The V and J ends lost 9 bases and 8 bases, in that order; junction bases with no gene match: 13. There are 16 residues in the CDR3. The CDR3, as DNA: TGTGCCAGCTCTCCATCCACTAGCGGGAGGGAGGATGAGCAGTTCTTC. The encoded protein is CASSPSTSGREDEQFF.

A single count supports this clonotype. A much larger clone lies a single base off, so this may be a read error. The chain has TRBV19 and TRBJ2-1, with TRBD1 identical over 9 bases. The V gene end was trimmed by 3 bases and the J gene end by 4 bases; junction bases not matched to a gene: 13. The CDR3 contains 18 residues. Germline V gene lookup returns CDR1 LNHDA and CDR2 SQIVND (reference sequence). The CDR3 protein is CASSMGGTGPTTYNEQFF. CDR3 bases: TGTGCCAGTAGTATGGGCGGGACAGGGCCGACCACATACAATGAGCAGTTCTTC.

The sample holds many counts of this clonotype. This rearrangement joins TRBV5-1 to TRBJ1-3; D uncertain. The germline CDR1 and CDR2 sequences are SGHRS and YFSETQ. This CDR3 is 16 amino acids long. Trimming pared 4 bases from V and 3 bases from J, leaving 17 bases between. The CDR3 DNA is TGCGCCAGCAGCCCCACTTTACTAACGAGTGGAAACACCATATATTTT. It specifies CASSPTLLTSGNTIYF.

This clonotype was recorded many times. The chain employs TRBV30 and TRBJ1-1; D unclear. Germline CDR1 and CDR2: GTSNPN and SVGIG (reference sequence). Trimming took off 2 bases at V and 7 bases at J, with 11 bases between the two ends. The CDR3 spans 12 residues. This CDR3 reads CAWSLRSLEAFF. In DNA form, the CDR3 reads TGTGCCTGGAGTCTCCGGAGCCTTGAAGCTTTCTTT.

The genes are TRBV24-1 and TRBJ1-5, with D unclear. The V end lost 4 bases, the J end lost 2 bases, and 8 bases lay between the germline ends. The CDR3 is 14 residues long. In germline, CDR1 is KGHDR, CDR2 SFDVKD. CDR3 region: CATSEAGGNQPQHF. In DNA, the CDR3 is TGTGCCACCAGTGAGGCAGGCGGCAATCAGCCCCAGCATTTT.

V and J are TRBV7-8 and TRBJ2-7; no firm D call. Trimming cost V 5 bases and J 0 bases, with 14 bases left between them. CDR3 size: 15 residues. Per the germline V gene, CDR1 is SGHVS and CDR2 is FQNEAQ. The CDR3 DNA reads TGTGCCAGCAGCCCTTTAAGCCTGCTCTCCTACGAGCAGTACTTC. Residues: CASSPLSLLSYEQYF.

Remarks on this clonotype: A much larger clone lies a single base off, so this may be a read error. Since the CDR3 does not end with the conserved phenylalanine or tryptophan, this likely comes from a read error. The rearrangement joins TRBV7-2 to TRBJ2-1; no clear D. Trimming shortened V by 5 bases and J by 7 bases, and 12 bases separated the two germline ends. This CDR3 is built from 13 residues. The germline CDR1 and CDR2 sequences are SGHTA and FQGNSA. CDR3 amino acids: CASSAVGLNEQFS. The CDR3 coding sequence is TGTGCCAGCAGCGCAGTCGGCCTTAATGAGCAGTTCTCC.

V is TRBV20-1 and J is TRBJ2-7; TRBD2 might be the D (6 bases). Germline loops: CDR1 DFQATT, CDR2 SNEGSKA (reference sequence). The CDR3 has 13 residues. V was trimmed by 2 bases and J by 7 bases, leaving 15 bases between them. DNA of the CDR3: TGCAGTGCTAGACCGGCCGGTGCGGGGGAGCAGTACTTC. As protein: CSARPAGAGEQYF.